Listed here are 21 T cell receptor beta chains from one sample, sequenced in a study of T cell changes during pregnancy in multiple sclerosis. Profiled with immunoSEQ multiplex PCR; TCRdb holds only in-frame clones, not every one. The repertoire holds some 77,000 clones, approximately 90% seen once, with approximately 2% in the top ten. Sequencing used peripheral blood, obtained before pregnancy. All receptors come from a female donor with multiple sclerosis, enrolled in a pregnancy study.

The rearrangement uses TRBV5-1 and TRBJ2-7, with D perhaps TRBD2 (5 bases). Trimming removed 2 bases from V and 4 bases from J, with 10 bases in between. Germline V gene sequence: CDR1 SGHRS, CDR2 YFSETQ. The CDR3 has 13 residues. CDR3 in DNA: TGCGCCAGCAGCTTAAGCACGGGGTACGAGCAGTACTTC. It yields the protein CASSLSTGYEQYF.

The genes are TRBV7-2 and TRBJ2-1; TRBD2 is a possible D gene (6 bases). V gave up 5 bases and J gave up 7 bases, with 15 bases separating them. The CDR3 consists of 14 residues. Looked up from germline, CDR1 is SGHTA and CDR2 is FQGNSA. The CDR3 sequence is CASSPLTRLNEQFF. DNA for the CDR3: TGTGCCAGCAGCCCCCTGACTAGGTTGAATGAGCAGTTCTTC.

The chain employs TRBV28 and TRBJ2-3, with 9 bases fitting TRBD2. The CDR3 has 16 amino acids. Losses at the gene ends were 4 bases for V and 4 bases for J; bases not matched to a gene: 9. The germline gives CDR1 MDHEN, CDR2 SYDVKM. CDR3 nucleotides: TGTGCCAGCAGTTCGAGGGTAGCGGGGGATTCAGATACGCAGTATTTT. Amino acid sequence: CASSSRVAGDSDTQYF.

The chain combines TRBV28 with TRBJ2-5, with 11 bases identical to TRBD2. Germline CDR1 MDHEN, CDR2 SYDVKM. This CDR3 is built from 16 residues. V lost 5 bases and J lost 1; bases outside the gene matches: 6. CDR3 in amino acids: CASSPNSGGAQETQYF. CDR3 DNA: TGTGCCAGCAGTCCTAATAGCGGGGGGGCCCAAGAGACCCAGTACTTC.

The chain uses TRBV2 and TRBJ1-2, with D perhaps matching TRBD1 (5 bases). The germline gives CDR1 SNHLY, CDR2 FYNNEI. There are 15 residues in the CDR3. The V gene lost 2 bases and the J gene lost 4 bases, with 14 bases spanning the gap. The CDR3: CASSEWGRTVYGYTF. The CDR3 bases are TGTGCCAGCAGTGAATGGGGCAGGACGGTCTATGGCTACACCTTC. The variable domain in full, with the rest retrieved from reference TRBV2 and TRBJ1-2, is EPEVTQTPSHQVTQMGQEVILRCVPISNHLYFYWYRQILGQKVEFLVSFYNNEISEKSEIFDDQFSVERPDGSNFTLKIRSTKLEDSAMYFCASSEWGRTVYGYTFGSGTRLTVV.

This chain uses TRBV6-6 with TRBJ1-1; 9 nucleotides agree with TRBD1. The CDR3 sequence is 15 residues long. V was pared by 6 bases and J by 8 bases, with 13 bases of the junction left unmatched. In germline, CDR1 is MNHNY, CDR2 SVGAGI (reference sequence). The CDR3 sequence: CASSRVPGQGTEAFF. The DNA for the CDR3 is TGTGCCAGCAGCCGCGTCCCGGGACAGGGTACCGAAGCTTTCTTT.

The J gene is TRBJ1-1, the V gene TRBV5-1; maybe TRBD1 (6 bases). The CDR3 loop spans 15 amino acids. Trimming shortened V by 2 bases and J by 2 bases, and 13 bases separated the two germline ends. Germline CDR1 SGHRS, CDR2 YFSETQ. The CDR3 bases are TGCGCCAGCAGCTTAGGACAGACAAGAAACACTGAAGCTTTCTTT. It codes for CASSLGQTRNTEAFF.

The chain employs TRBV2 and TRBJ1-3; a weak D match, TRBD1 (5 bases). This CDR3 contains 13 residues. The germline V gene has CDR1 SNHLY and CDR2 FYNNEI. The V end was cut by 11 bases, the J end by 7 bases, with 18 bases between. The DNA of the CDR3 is TGTGCCGTTAGGAGGGGAGTGGGGAACACCATATATTTT. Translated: CAVRRGVGNTIYF.

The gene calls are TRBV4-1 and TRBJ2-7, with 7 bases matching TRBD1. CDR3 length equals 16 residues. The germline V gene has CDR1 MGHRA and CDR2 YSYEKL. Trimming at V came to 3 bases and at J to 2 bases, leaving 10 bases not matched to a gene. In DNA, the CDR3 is TGCGCCAGCAGCCAGGGCAGGGGGTTCGGTCCCTACGAGCAGTACTTC. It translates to CASSQGRGFGPYEQYF.

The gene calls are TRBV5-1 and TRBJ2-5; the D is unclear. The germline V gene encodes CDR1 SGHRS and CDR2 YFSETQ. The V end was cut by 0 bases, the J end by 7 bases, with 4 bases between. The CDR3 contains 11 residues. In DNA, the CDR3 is TGCGCCAGCAGCTTGGCCGGGACCCAGTACTTC. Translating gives CASSLAGTQYF. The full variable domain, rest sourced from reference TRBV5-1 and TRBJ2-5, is KAGVTQTPRYLIKTRGQQVTLSCSPISGHRSVSWYQQTPGQGLQFLFEYFSETQRNKGNFPGRFSGRQFSNSRSEMNVSTLELGDSALYLCASSLAGTQYFGPGTRLLVL.

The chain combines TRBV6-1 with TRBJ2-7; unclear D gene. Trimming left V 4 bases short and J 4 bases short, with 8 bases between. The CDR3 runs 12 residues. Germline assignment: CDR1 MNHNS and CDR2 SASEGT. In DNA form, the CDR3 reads TGTGCCAGCAGTGTCAGTAAGTACGAGCAGTACTTC. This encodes CASSVSKYEQYF.

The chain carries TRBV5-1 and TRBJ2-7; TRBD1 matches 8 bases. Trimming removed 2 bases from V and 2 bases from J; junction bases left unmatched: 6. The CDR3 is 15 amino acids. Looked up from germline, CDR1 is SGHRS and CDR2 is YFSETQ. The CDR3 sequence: CASSLRQGTAYEQYF. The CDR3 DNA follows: TGCGCCAGCAGCTTAAGACAGGGGACAGCCTACGAGCAGTACTTC.

CDR3 nucleotide sequence: TGCGCCAGCAGCCAAGAGCTCGATAGCTCCTACAATGAGCAGTTCTTC. Its translation: CASSQELDSSYNEQFF. This rearrangement joins TRBV4-1 to TRBJ2-1; D is undetermined. V was shortened by 0 bases and J by 0 bases, with 9 bases between the two germline ends. CDR1 is MGHRA, CDR2 YSYEKL, per germline. The length of the CDR3 is 16 residues.

The CDR3 loop reads CAWSVPLGKTGQAHNGYTF. CDR3 nucleotides: TGTGCCTGGAGTGTACCACTGGGGAAGACAGGCCAGGCGCATAATGGCTACACCTTC. This chain connects TRBV30 to TRBJ1-2; maybe TRBD1 (6 bases). The CDR3 has 19 residues. V lost 0 bases, J lost 6 bases, and 29 bases lay in between. Germline V lookup: CDR1 GTSNPN, CDR2 SVGIG (reference sequence).

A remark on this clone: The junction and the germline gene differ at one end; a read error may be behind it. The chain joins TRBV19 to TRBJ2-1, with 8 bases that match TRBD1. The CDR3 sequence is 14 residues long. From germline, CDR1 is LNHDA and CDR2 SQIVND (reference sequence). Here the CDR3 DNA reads TGTGCCAGTAGTGTAGACAGGGGTTTCGATGAGCAGTTCTTC. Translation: CASSVDRGFDEQFF.

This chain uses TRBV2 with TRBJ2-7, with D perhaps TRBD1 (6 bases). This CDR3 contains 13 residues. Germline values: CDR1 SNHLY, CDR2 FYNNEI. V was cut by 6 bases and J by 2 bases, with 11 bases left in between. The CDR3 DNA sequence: TGTGCCAGCAGCCAGGACAGCACCTACGAGCAGTACTTC. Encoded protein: CASSQDSTYEQYF.

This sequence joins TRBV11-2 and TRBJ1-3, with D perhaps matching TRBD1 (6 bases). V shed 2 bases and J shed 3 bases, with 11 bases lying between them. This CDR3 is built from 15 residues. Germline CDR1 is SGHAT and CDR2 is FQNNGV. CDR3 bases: TGTGCCAGCAGCTTAATGCGGACAGTTGGAAACACCATATATTTT. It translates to CASSLMRTVGNTIYF. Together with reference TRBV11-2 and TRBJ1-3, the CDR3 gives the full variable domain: EAGVAQSPRYKIIEKRQSVAFWCNPISGHATLYWYQQILGQGPKLLIQFQNNGVVDDSQLPKDRFSAERLKGVDSTLKIQPAKLEDSAVYLCASSLMRTVGNTIYFGEGSWLTVV.

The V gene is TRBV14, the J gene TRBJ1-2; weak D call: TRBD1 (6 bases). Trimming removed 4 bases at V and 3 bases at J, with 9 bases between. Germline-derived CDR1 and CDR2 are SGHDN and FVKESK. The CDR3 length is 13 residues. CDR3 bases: TGTGCCAGCAGCCCTGACAGGTACTATGGCTACACCTTC. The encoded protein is CASSPDRYYGYTF.

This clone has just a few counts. Written as DNA, the CDR3 is TGTGCCAGCAGTCCCCGGAGCGGGGGGGTGATGGCGCAGTATTTT. Protein sequence: CASSPRSGGVMAQYF. The rearrangement links TRBV27 to TRBJ2-3; 10 nucleotides match TRBD2. V trimming: 5 bases; J trimming: 10 bases; junction bases outside the gene matches: 12. This CDR3 contains 15 residues. Germline CDR1 and CDR2: MNHEY and SMNVEV (reference sequence).

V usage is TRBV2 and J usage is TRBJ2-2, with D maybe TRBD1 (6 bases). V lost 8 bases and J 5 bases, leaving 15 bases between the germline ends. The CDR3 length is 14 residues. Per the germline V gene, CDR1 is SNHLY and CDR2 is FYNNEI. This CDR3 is CASWQGQETGELFF. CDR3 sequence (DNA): TGTGCCAGCTGGCAGGGGCAGGAGACCGGGGAGCTGTTTTTT. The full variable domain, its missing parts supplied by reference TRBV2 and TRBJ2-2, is EPEVTQTPSHQVTQMGQEVILRCVPISNHLYFYWYRQILGQKVEFLVSFYNNEISEKSEIFDDQFSVERPDGSNFTLKIRSTKLEDSAMYFCASWQGQETGELFFGEGSRLTVL.

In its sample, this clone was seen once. The CDR3 loop reads CASRQGGYYEQYF. CDR3 bases: TGTGCCAGCAGGCAGGGTGGGTACTACGAGCAGTACTTC. The V and J genes are TRBV27 and TRBJ2-7; TRBD1 might be the D (5 bases). The germline V gene encodes CDR1 MNHEY and CDR2 SMNVEV (reference sequence). The CDR3 length is 13 residues. V gave up 6 bases and J gave up 3 bases, with 12 bases separating them.